This TCR beta chain was recovered during a study of T-cell reconstitution after alpha-beta-depleted transplantation in children. Study-level findings and limits: Diversity and T-cell counts at one year after transplant derived mostly from new T cells. Reported findings indicate that, about two months after transplant, alpha-beta T cells came from several hundred expanded clones, which were derived from non-depleted graft cells. It was surviving recipient T cells and thymic progenitors that gave some patients high TCRbeta diversity at day 60.

Unique molecular identifiers were incorporated when the TCRbeta library was constructed. A single record per CDR3 protein comes from TCRdb applying MiXCR to the PCR reads. The sample lists about 540,000 distinct CDR3 sequences; 27% were seen once. Per germline, CDR1 SGHRS and CDR2 YFSETQ. Trimming removed 2 bases from V and 2 bases from J; junction bases left unmatched: 8. This CDR3 comprises 16 residues. On this clonotype: Its antigen is still unknown.

The chain recombines TRBV5-1 with TRBJ2-3; 7 bases align to TRBD2. The sample here was PBMCs, taken before TCRalphabeta/CD19-depleted stem cell transplant. The sequence came from a boy under two years old with Wiskott-Aldrich syndrome, due to receive a stem cell transplant. The CDR3 protein is CASSLRAAGTTDTQYF. DNA for the CDR3: TGCGCCAGCAGCTTACGAGCAGCGGGAACCACAGATACGCAGTATTTT.